The 9 T cell receptor beta chains presented below share a single source sample, sequenced in a study of memory CD4+ T cells and cytomegalovirus serostatus. The method was immunoSEQ multiplex PCR; TCRdb's version includes in-frame clones alone and lacks a portion of them. Here the sample spans 56,000 or so clones, roughly 80% being singletons. Single viable CD3+CD4+CD8-CD45RO+ cells were sorted as the memory CD4+ T cells. The source material was memory CD4+ T cells from blood. The source of these receptors is an adult in good health and CMV-seronegative. Some clones in this sample may be carry-over from other donors' samples.

The CDR3 here is CASSLWGQSYGYTF. The DNA for the CDR3 is TGTGCCAGCAGCTTATGGGGACAGTCCTATGGCTACACCTTC. V usage is TRBV7-2 and J usage is TRBJ1-2; 7 nucleotides align to TRBD1. CDR1 and CDR2 from the germline V gene are SGHTA and FQGNSA. The CDR3 has 14 residues. The junction had 4 bases not matched to a gene; V was cut back by 2 bases and J by 4 bases.

This clone has only one observation. In DNA, the CDR3 is TGTGCCAGCAGCCGGGACCGGGGGTCAGAGACCCAGTACTTC. Translation gives CASSRDRGSETQYF. V and J are TRBV9 and TRBJ2-5, with D maybe TRBD2 (6 bases). The CDR3 spans 14 residues. Trimming took 4 bases from V and 4 from J, leaving 14 bases between them. Germline lookup yields CDR1 SGDLS and CDR2 YYNGEE.

The V gene is TRBV5-6, the J gene TRBJ2-7, with D tentatively TRBD1 or TRBD2 (5 bases each). This CDR3 has 14 amino acids. The germline gives CDR1 SGHDT, CDR2 YYEEEE. The V and J ends lost 3 bases and 2 bases respectively, with 12 bases between them. CDR3 sequence: CASSWDTGPYEQYF. The CDR3 DNA is TGTGCCAGCAGCTGGGATACGGGACCCTACGAGCAGTACTTC. Combining the CDR3 with reference TRBV5-6 and TRBJ2-7 gives the whole variable domain DAGVTQSPTHLIKTRGQQVTLRCSPKSGHDTVSWYQQALGQGPQFIFQYYEEEERQRGNFPDRFSGHQFPNYSSELNVNALLLGDSALYLCASSWDTGPYEQYFGPGTRLTVT.

V and J are TRBV5-4 and TRBJ1-2; D is ambiguous. The germline V gene encodes CDR1 SGHNT and CDR2 YYREEE (reference sequence). The V gene lost 6 bases and the J gene lost 4 bases, with 13 bases spanning the gap. This CDR3 region has 13 residues. CDR3 residues: CASNVDGSYGYTF. The CDR3 region has the DNA TGTGCCAGCAACGTCGACGGGAGCTATGGCTACACCTTC.

The rearrangement joins TRBV6-1 to TRBJ1-6, with a weak D call TRBD1 (6 bases). Trimming cost V 2 bases and J 9 bases, with 17 bases left between them. This CDR3 is 16 amino acids long. CDR1 and CDR2 (germline): MNHNS, SASEGT. The DNA for the CDR3 is TGTGCCAGCAGTGAATTGTTCGGCAGGGGAATTTCACCCCTCCACTTT. Its translation: CASSELFGRGISPLHF.

The rearrangement uses TRBV10-3 and TRBJ1-2; D is unclear. The V and J ends lost 4 bases and 7 bases respectively, with 10 bases between them. Germline CDR1 reads ENHRY; CDR2 reads SYGVKD. This CDR3 region has 12 residues. The CDR3 protein is CAISVSDLGYTF. The CDR3 DNA reads TGTGCCATCAGTGTTTCCGACCTTGGCTACACCTTC.

This clone was seen a handful of times. The chain is built from TRBV21-1 and TRBJ1-1; TRBD1 reflects the table's D call only, with no check against the DNA. TRBV21-1 is reported as a pseudogene. The CDR3 is 15 amino acids. CDR3 bases: TGTGCCAGCAGCAGGGGACAGCCCTTAAACACTGAAGCTTTCTTT. Translating gives CASSRGQPLNTEAFF.

J is TRBJ2-3 and V is TRBV28; the match to TRBD2 covers 7 bases. The CDR3 spans 17 residues. V shed 4 bases, J shed 0 bases, and the junction held 10 bases outside the gene matches. From germline, CDR1 is MDHEN and CDR2 SYDVKM. CDR3 residues: CASSSLIPGGSTDTQYF. As DNA, the CDR3 is TGTGCCAGCAGTTCCCTAATACCGGGAGGAAGCACAGATACGCAGTATTTT.

The chain links TRBV5-1 to TRBJ2-3; TRBD1 aligns across 7 bases. The junction had 7 bases not matched to a gene; V was cut back by 9 bases and J by 0 bases. Germline V CDR1 and CDR2: SGHRS, YFSETQ. The CDR3 is 14 amino acids. This CDR3 is CATRQGSSTDTQYF. The CDR3 DNA follows: TGCGCCACAAGACAGGGATCTAGCACAGATACGCAGTATTTT. The entire variable domain, with the rest obtained from reference TRBV5-1 and TRBJ2-3, is as follows: KAGVTQTPRYLIKTRGQQVTLSCSPISGHRSVSWYQQTPGQGLQFLFEYFSETQRNKGNFPGRFSGRQFSNSRSEMNVSTLELGDSALYLCATRQGSSTDTQYFGPGTRLTVL.